These 28 T cell receptor beta chains were sequenced from one sample in a study of blood T cell repertoires in COVID-19. The assay was immunoSEQ multiplex PCR, and TCRdb's table has in-frame clones only and misses some. The table includes some 500,000 clones, about 89% detected once. The sample taken for sequencing was peripheral blood. These receptors were taken from a woman between 50 and 59 years old with COVID-19, enrolled during active disease.

The V gene is TRBV5-4, the J gene TRBJ2-5; possibly TRBD1 for D (6 bases). V was clipped by 6 bases and J by 5 bases, with 14 bases between them. From germline, CDR1 is SGHNT and CDR2 YYREEE (reference sequence). CDR3 length: 13 amino acids. The CDR3 DNA sequence: TGTGCCAGCACCACAGGGTCGTTGGAGACCCAGTACTTC. Translating it yields CASTTGSLETQYF. The whole variable domain, filled in from reference TRBV5-4 and TRBJ2-5, reads ETGVTQSPTHLIKTRGQQVTLRCSSQSGHNTVSWYQQALGQGPQFIFQYYREEENGRGNFPPRFSGLQFPNYSSELNVNALELDDSALYLCASTTGSLETQYFGPGTRLLVL.

V usage is TRBV6-6 and J usage is TRBJ2-2, with TRBD1 identical over 8 bases. The CDR3 contains 15 residues. V shed 10 bases, J shed 3 bases, and the junction held 10 bases outside the gene matches. CDR1 is MNHNY, CDR2 SVGAGI, per germline (reference sequence). CDR3 nucleotides: TGTGCCACCTTCACGGACAGGGCCTACACCGGGGAGCTGTTTTTT. Amino acids: CATFTDRAYTGELFF.

The rearrangement links TRBV5-1 to TRBJ1-1, with D unclear. This CDR3 is built from 16 residues. Per germline, CDR1 SGHRS and CDR2 YFSETQ. V was pared by 0 bases and J by 5 bases, with 17 bases between. The CDR3: CASSLGGPRSGTEAFF. The CDR3 DNA reads as TGCGCCAGCAGCTTGGGAGGGCCGCGATCGGGGACTGAAGCTTTCTTT.

This clone appeared once. The CDR3 DNA reads TGTGCCAGCATTACAGGGTTCCCAGATACGCAGTATTTT. Amino acid sequence: CASITGFPDTQYF. The chain recombines TRBV6-4 with TRBJ2-3; possibly TRBD1 for D (6 bases). The V gene's germline CDR1 is MRHNA and CDR2 SNTAGT. The ends were cut back, 7 bases at V and 4 bases at J, with 12 bases in the middle. CDR3 length: 13 amino acids.

The gene calls are TRBV6-5 and TRBJ1-2; D remains unclear. V lost 4 bases and J 0 bases, leaving 6 bases between the germline ends. Germline CDR1 and CDR2: MNHEY and SVGAGI. There are 13 residues in the CDR3. The CDR3 DNA follows: TGTGCCAGCAGTTGGGAGGCTAACTATGGCTACACCTTC. This translates into CASSWEANYGYTF.

Details on this clone: An end of the junction differs from the germline gene, which may be a read error. Distinct nucleotide sequences in the sample also encode this CDR3. The DNA for the CDR3 is TGTGCTATCAGTAGCGGGGGAGCGTACAATGAGCAGTTCTTC. Protein sequence: CAISSGGAYNEQFF. The rearrangement links TRBV10-3 to TRBJ2-1, with 9 nucleotides matching TRBD2. Germline CDR1 is ENHRY and CDR2 is SYGVKD. This CDR3 has 14 amino acids.

The chain has TRBV6-5 and TRBJ1-2; 7 bases are shared with TRBD1. The CDR3 loop spans 14 amino acids. V gave up 6 bases and J gave up 6 bases; unmatched junction bases: 10. CDR1 is MNHEY, CDR2 SVGAGI, per germline. The CDR3 loop is CASRQGRGRDGYTF. The DNA for the CDR3 is TGTGCCAGCAGACAGGGTAGGGGGCGGGATGGCTACACCTTC.

V gene TRBV3-1 (or the pseudogene TRBV3-2) combines with J gene TRBJ1-3, with TRBD1 identical over 9 bases. Germline loops: CDR1 LGHDT, CDR2 YNNKEL (reference sequence). The J segment lost 4 bases and the V segment lost 6 bases, leaving 1 base of the junction unmatched. The CDR3 is 13 residues long. CDR3 amino acids: CASRGQGGNTIYF. Written as DNA, the CDR3 is TGTGCCAGCAGGGGACAGGGCGGAAACACCATATATTTT.

Remarks on this clone: Distinct nucleotide sequences in the sample also encode this CDR3. V and J are TRBV6-4 and TRBJ1-1, with D possibly matching TRBD1 (5 bases). Trimming took 6 bases from V and 2 from J, leaving 10 bases between them. CDR1 is MRHNA, CDR2 SNTAGT, per germline. CDR3 length: 13 residues. This chain's CDR3 is CASRATVNTEAFF. In nucleotides, the CDR3 is TGTGCCAGCAGAGCGACAGTTAACACTGAAGCTTTCTTT.

The genes are TRBV11-3 and TRBJ2-5; D is perhaps TRBD2 (5 bases). Per the germline V gene, CDR1 is SGHNT and CDR2 is YENEEA. V was shortened by 8 bases and J by 2 bases, with 15 bases between the two germline ends. The CDR3 loop spans 14 amino acids. The CDR3 region is CASSRGRGQETQYF. CDR3 DNA sequence: TGTGCCAGCTCCCGGGGTCGGGGTCAAGAGACCCAGTACTTC.

The rearrangement links TRBV19 to TRBJ1-1; 7 bases are a match to TRBD1. The CDR3 covers 15 residues. J gave up 0 bases and V 3 bases, and 4 bases lay outside the gene matches. Germline CDR1 LNHDA, CDR2 SQIVND (reference sequence). The CDR3 bases are TGTGCCAGTAGTATCACAGGGGTGATGAACACTGAAGCTTTCTTT. It translates to CASSITGVMNTEAFF.

The CDR3 loop is CASSPTQGAVGELFF. CDR3 DNA: TGCGCCAGCTCACCGACACAGGGGGCTGTCGGGGAGCTGTTTTTT. This chain uses TRBV5-1 with TRBJ2-2; 9 bases agree with TRBD1. Germline-derived CDR1 and CDR2 are SGHRS and YFSETQ. The CDR3 sequence is 15 residues long. Trimming cost V 7 bases and J 7 bases; bases outside gene matches: 11.

With regard to this clone: At the DNA level, this CDR3 is encoded by other sequences in the same sample as well. V gene TRBV6-5 combines with J gene TRBJ2-7, with D possibly TRBD1 on 6 matching bases. Trimming cost V 0 bases and J 3 bases, with 6 bases left between them. Looked up from germline, CDR1 is MNHEY and CDR2 is SVGAGI. The CDR3 contains 13 residues. The CDR3 nucleotides are TGTGCCAGCAGTTACTCGACAGGCTACGAGCAGTACTTC. This encodes CASSYSTGYEQYF.

The V gene is TRBV4-1, the J gene TRBJ2-3; a possible D gene is TRBD2 (6 bases). The CDR3 contains 14 residues. The germline V and J ends were trimmed by 2 bases and 5 bases, with 11 bases remaining between them. The V gene's germline CDR1 is MGHRA and CDR2 YSYEKL. The CDR3 loop is CASSQTVGRDTQYF. For the CDR3, the DNA is TGCGCCAGCAGCCAAACCGTCGGGAGAGATACGCAGTATTTT.

This clone has a single count. The V and J genes are TRBV7-9 and TRBJ2-7; 8 nucleotides match TRBD1. With V trimmed by 8 bases and J by 7 bases, 13 bases remained unmatched. This CDR3 comprises 14 residues. CDR1 and CDR2 (germline): SEHNR, FQNEAQ (reference sequence). Written as DNA, the CDR3 is TGTGCCAGCGGTAAAATCGGGCGACAGGGGGAGCAGTACTTC. Its translation is CASGKIGRQGEQYF.

The gene calls are TRBV13 and TRBJ2-7, with TRBD2 matching over 8 bases. The J segment lost 3 bases and the V segment lost 4 bases, leaving 2 bases of the junction unmatched. Germline values: CDR1 PRHDT, CDR2 FYEKMQ (reference sequence). The CDR3 is 13 amino acids. This chain's CDR3 is CASSSGTSYEQYF. DNA of the CDR3: TGTGCCAGCAGCTCCGGGACTAGCTACGAGCAGTACTTC. Supplemented by reference TRBV13 and TRBJ2-7, the full variable domain reads AAGVIQSPRHLIKEKRETATLKCYPIPRHDTVYWYQQGPGQDPQFLISFYEKMQSDKGSIPDRFSAQQFSDYHSELNMSSLELGDSALYFCASSSGTSYEQYFGPGTRLTVT.

This chain joins TRBV5-4 and TRBJ1-4, with D possibly being TRBD1 (6 bases). There are 14 residues in the CDR3. CDR1 is SGHNT and CDR2 is YYREEE in the germline V gene (reference sequence). Trimming cost V 5 bases and J 0 bases, with 8 bases left between them. The CDR3 DNA sequence: TGTGCCAGCAGTGACAGGACAACTAATGAAAAACTGTTTTTT. Amino acid sequence: CASSDRTTNEKLFF.

This chain uses TRBV19 with TRBJ2-3; 10 nucleotides agree with TRBD2. CDR1 is LNHDA and CDR2 is SQIVND in the germline V gene (reference sequence). The CDR3 consists of 20 residues. The V segment lost 6 bases and the J segment 8 bases; nucleotides outside the gene matches: 26. CDR3 coding DNA: TGTGCCAGTAGGGATCCACGTCAGACAGAACTAGCGGGGCCCCGTTCTACGCAGTATTTT. Translating gives CASRDPRQTELAGPRSTQYF.

This rearrangement joins TRBV6-5 to TRBJ1-3, with D unclear. There are 14 residues in the CDR3. Between the trimmed V and J ends, which lost 7 bases and 6 bases, there was a span of 16 bases. The V gene's germline CDR1 is MNHEY and CDR2 SVGAGI. CDR3 DNA: TGTGCCAGCACCCCGAGGGAGGCTCAAAACACCATATATTTT. Protein: CASTPREAQNTIYF.

This chain links TRBV19 with TRBJ2-6; 7 bases fit TRBD1. Germline trimming cut 5 bases from V and 1 base from J; bases unmatched to any gene: 8. There are 17 residues in the CDR3. Germline V gene sequence: CDR1 LNHDA, CDR2 SQIVND (reference sequence). CDR3 DNA: TGTGCCAGTAGTTCCACAGGGGTAATTTCTGGGGCCAACGTCCTGACTTTC. Translating gives CASSSTGVISGANVLTF. Complete variable domain (other parts from reference TRBV19 and TRBJ2-6): DGGITQSPKYLFRKEGQNVTLSCEQNLNHDAMYWYRQDPGQGLRLIYYSQIVNDFQKGDIAEGYSVSREKKESFPLTVTSAQKNPTAFYLCASSSTGVISGANVLTFGAGSRLTVL.

The V call is TRBV29-1, the J call TRBJ2-2, with 14 bases that match TRBD2. Trimming removed 7 bases from V and 6 bases from J; junction bases left unmatched: 4. Germline V gene data show CDR1 as SQVTM and CDR2 as ANQGSEA. The CDR3 spans 14 residues. The CDR3 protein is CSARLAGGPGELFF. CDR3 sequence (DNA): TGCAGCGCGCGACTAGCGGGGGGGCCCGGGGAGCTGTTTTTT.

The chain recombines TRBV3-1 (or the pseudogene TRBV3-2) with TRBJ2-3, with D tentatively TRBD2 (6 bases). The germline V gene encodes CDR1 LGHDT and CDR2 YNNKEL (reference sequence). V was cut by 4 bases and J by 0 bases, with 8 bases left in between. CDR3 length: 14 residues. The CDR3 nucleotides are TGTGCCAGCAGCCCTCTAGCGAGCACAGATACGCAGTATTTT. This sequence encodes CASSPLASTDTQYF.

Only one count was recorded for this clone. The chain employs TRBV11-2 and TRBJ2-3; the D gene is possibly TRBD2 (6 bases). The CDR3 totals 15 residues. CDR1 SGHAT and CDR2 FQNNGV come from the germline V gene. Trimming removed 5 bases at V and 1 base at J, with 13 bases between. CDR3 amino acids: CASSRLGGGTDTQYF. The DNA for the CDR3 is TGTGCCAGCAGCAGACTAGGTGGAGGCACAGATACGCAGTATTTT. The entire variable domain, with the rest obtained from reference TRBV11-2 and TRBJ2-3, is as follows: EAGVAQSPRYKIIEKRQSVAFWCNPISGHATLYWYQQILGQGPKLLIQFQNNGVVDDSQLPKDRFSAERLKGVDSTLKIQPAKLEDSAVYLCASSRLGGGTDTQYFGPGTRLTVL.

V and J are TRBV5-4 and TRBJ2-2; 11 bases are shared with TRBD1. The CDR3 length is 17 residues. J gave up 5 bases and V 3 bases, and 9 bases lay outside the gene matches. In germline, CDR1 is SGHNT, CDR2 YYREEE (reference sequence). The CDR3 sequence is CASSSPRDRGITGELFF. The CDR3, as DNA: TGTGCCAGCAGCTCTCCGCGGGACAGGGGGATTACCGGGGAGCTGTTTTTT.

The chain employs TRBV2 and TRBJ1-1; D unresolved. CDR3 length: 15 amino acids. Per the germline V gene, CDR1 is SNHLY and CDR2 is FYNNEI. The V end was cut by 6 bases, the J end by 1 base, with 15 bases between. The CDR3 nucleotides are TGTGCCAGCAGGTTTTCGCAGGCTCCGAACACTGAAGCTTTCTTT. It is translated as CASRFSQAPNTEAFF.

This rearrangement joins TRBV27 to TRBJ2-2, with no clear D. V lost 2 bases, J lost 4 bases, and 14 bases lay in between. Germline values: CDR1 MNHEY, CDR2 SMNVEV (reference sequence). The CDR3 extends over 16 amino acids. CDR3 residues: CASSLGLKVGTGELFF. The CDR3 coding sequence is TGTGCCAGCAGTTTAGGGCTCAAGGTGGGCACCGGGGAGCTGTTTTTT.

The chain combines TRBV28 with TRBJ1-5; unclear D gene. Trimming removed 2 bases from V and 9 bases from J, with 14 bases in between. The CDR3 consists of 14 residues. Germline CDR1 reads MDHEN; CDR2 reads SYDVKM. CDR3 residues: CASSLGSGGRPQHF. The CDR3 bases are TGTGCCAGCAGTTTAGGCTCGGGTGGCCGGCCCCAGCATTTT.

In this sample, this clone turned up once. The rearrangement uses TRBV9 and TRBJ1-1; possible D gene TRBD1, 5 bases. Trimming stripped 4 bases from V and 4 bases from J, with 14 bases between. Germline V CDR1 and CDR2: SGDLS, YYNGEE. The CDR3 totals 14 residues. The CDR3 DNA reads as TGTGCCAGCAGCACCCACGGGGGGGGCACTGAAGCTTTCTTT. The encoded protein is CASSTHGGGTEAFF.